This entry is about one T cell receptor beta chain. Its antigen is not known. The sample comes from a study of T cell responses to AZD1222 COVID-19 vaccine. Broader study findings: The donor group comprised mostly white British people and more females; the analysis possibly underestimated clonal diversity.

The CDR3 runs to 15 residues. V lost 4 bases and J lost 0; bases outside the gene matches: 3. Germline CDR1 and CDR2: WSHSY and SAAADI. Sequencing was performed with immunoSEQ multiplex PCR; in TCRdb, only in-frame clones are kept and a portion is missing. Of about 150,000 clones listed, just under 95% are singletons. The sample in question was peripheral blood, obtained on day 0 of AZD1222 vaccination. The TCR sequence derives from an adult in good health. This chain uses TRBV10-2 with TRBJ2-5; 9 bases map to TRBD2. CDR3 residues: CASSVLAGNQETQYF. CDR3 nucleotide sequence: TGCGCCAGCAGTGTTCTAGCGGGGAACCAAGAGACCCAGTACTTC.